The 30 T cell receptor beta chains given below trace back to one sample, sequenced in a study of breast tumors, draining lymph nodes, adjacent tissues. TCRdb independently ran MiXCR on the multiplex PCR reads; one entry per CDR3 protein. Of 180,000 or so distinct CDR3 sequences detected, approximately 30% appear once; the ten largest clones hold 4.3%. Breast cancer patients provided tissue from their axillary draining lymph nodes. The sample taken for sequencing was axillary lymph node tissue. Receptor source: a female donor with breast cancer. Some clones in this sample may be carry-over from other donors' samples.

This clonotype was counted at least ten times. The chain carries TRBV6-6 and TRBJ2-1, with TRBD1 identical over 9 bases. J lost 2 bases, V lost 6 bases, and 11 bases had no gene match. CDR3 length: 17 residues. CDR1 MNHNY and CDR2 SVGAGI come from the germline V gene (reference sequence). CDR3 nucleotides: TGTGCCAGCAGCCTCAACCCCGGGACAGGGACCTACAATGAGCAGTTCTTC. Amino acid sequence: CASSLNPGTGTYNEQFF.

Concerning this clonotype itself: It may be a read error: a sequence one base away is much more abundant. V gene TRBV7-9 combines with J gene TRBJ2-5; D gene unclear. The CDR3 runs to 15 residues. Germline CDR1 and CDR2: SEHNR and FQNEAQ (reference sequence). CDR3 nucleotide sequence: TGTGCCAGCAGCTTATTCGGCGAAATCGTCGAGACCCAGCACTTC. It is translated as CASSLFGEIVETQHF.

This clonotype showed up many times. This rearrangement joins TRBV11-3 to TRBJ2-1; a possible D gene is TRBD1 (5 bases). In germline, CDR1 is SGHNT, CDR2 YENEEA. The CDR3 has 17 amino acids. V was shortened by 0 bases and J by 5 bases, with 17 bases between the two germline ends. In nucleotides, the CDR3 is TGTGCCAGCAGCTTAGAGGGCCTCAGGGATCAGGACAATGAGCAGTTCTTC. Translating it yields CASSLEGLRDQDNEQFF.

In regard to this clonotype: This could be a read error, since a much larger clone is one nucleotide away. The chain links TRBV30 to TRBJ2-2; TRBD2 agrees at 7 bases. CDR1 is GTSNPN, CDR2 SVGIG, per germline (reference sequence). CDR3 length: 15 amino acids. In DNA form, the CDR3 reads TGTGCCTGGAGAAGCGGGACCACGAACACCGGGGAGCTGCTTTTT. This gives the protein CAWRSGTTNTGELLF.

Note on this clonotype: A much larger clone is a single base away; this may be a read error. The conserved closing phenylalanine or tryptophan is absent in this CDR3, likely reflecting a read error. V and J are TRBV2 and TRBJ2-1, with 7 bases that match TRBD1. J was trimmed by 9 bases and V by 5 bases; bases with no gene match: 13. The CDR3 contains 15 residues. Germline V gives CDR1 SNHLY, CDR2 FYNNEI. The CDR3 loop reads CASSRDSSAQVEQFL. For the CDR3, the DNA is TGTGCCAGCAGTCGGGACAGCTCGGCGCAGGTTGAGCAGTTCCTC.

The V gene is TRBV4-1, the J gene TRBJ2-1; TRBD1 agrees at 10 bases. J was trimmed by 9 bases and V by 0 bases; bases with no gene match: 8. The CDR3 has 16 amino acids. Germline V gene data show CDR1 as MGHRA and CDR2 as YSYEKL. CDR3 nucleotides: TGCGCCAGCAGCCAAGATCGAGGACAGGGGGTCGCTGAGCAGTTCTTC. Protein sequence: CASSQDRGQGVAEQFF.

This clonotype has ten or more counts. The chain uses TRBV7-9 and TRBJ2-2; TRBD1 or TRBD2 may be the D gene (6 bases each). The CDR3 spans 13 residues. CDR1 and CDR2 from the germline V gene are SEHNR and FQNEAQ (reference sequence). Trimming took off 8 bases at V and 4 bases at J, with 11 bases between the two ends. CDR3 nucleotide sequence: TGTGCCAGCGCTCCGGGGGCCACCGGGGAGCTGTTTTTT. Translated, it gives CASAPGATGELFF. The entire variable domain, with the rest obtained from reference TRBV7-9 and TRBJ2-2, is as follows: DTGVSQNPRHKITKRGQNVTFRCDPISEHNRLYWYRQTLGQGPEFLTYFQNEAQLEKSRLLSDRFSAERPKGSFSTLEIQRTEQGDSAMYLCASAPGATGELFFGEGSRLTVL.

This clonotype was counted only a few times. The V and J genes are TRBV6-5 and TRBJ2-2, with 9 nucleotides matching TRBD1. Germline lookup yields CDR1 MNHEY and CDR2 SVGAGI. Trimming cost V 2 bases and J 8 bases; bases outside gene matches: 6. This CDR3 is 15 amino acids long. DNA for the CDR3: TGTGCCAGCAGTTACACACAGGGGGCATCAGGGGAGCTGTTTTTT. Translation: CASSYTQGASGELFF.

Of note for this clonotype: A much larger clone sits a single nucleotide away, making a read error possible. In nucleotides, the CDR3 is TGTGCCAGCAGCCAAGGGGTCAGGAAAGGGACCCAGTACTTC. Translated, it gives CASSQGVRKGTQYF. This rearrangement joins TRBV16 to TRBJ2-5; D remains unclear. Germline V lookup: CDR1 KGHSY, CDR2 FQNENV. The CDR3 length is 14 residues. Trimming removed 2 bases from V and 7 bases from J, with 14 bases in between. Full variable domain (outside the CDR3, taken from reference TRBV16 and TRBJ2-5): GEEVAQTPKHLVRGEGQKAKLYCAPIKGHSYVFWYQQVLKNEFKFLISFQNENVFDETGMPKERFSAKCLPNSPCSLEIQATKLEDSAVYFCASSQGVRKGTQYFGPGTRLLVL.

Many counts were recorded for this clonotype. V and J are TRBV20-1 and TRBJ2-1; 10 bases agree with TRBD2. V gave up 1 base and J gave up 13 bases; unmatched junction bases: 10. Germline-derived CDR1 and CDR2 are DFQATT and SNEGSKA (reference sequence). This CDR3 region has 14 residues. The CDR3 region has the DNA TGCAGTGCTAGAGCCCCCCTCTCTAGCGGGAGTCAGTTCTTC. This sequence encodes CSARAPLSSGSQFF.

This clonotype was counted many times. The chain links TRBV11-2 to TRBJ2-5, with D perhaps assigned TRBD1 or TRBD2 (7 bases each). CDR3 size: 14 residues. The germline gives CDR1 SGHAT, CDR2 FQNNGV. V shed 5 bases and J shed 4 bases, with 14 bases lying between them. CDR3 residues: CASSPGGGVETQYF. DNA for the CDR3: TGTGCCAGCAGCCCAGGGGGGGGCGTAGAGACCCAGTACTTC.

Regarding this clonotype: Mismatch with germline at one junction end may stem from a read error. CDR3 sequence reads: CASSFGTETYERYF. In DNA, the CDR3 is TGTGCCAGCAGCTTCGGGACGGAGACGTACGAGCGGTACTTC. V usage is TRBV5-4 and J usage is TRBJ2-7; D is perhaps TRBD1 or TRBD2 (5 bases each). Germline V lookup: CDR1 SGHNT, CDR2 YYREEE (reference sequence). The CDR3 length is 14 residues.

Turning to this clonotype: A much larger clone sits a single nucleotide away, making a read error possible. In DNA form, the CDR3 reads TGCAGTGCCCTAACCGGGACAGGGGGCGCGCAGTACTTC. Translation gives CSALTGTGGAQYF. J is TRBJ2-7 and V is TRBV20-1; 12 bases map to TRBD1. The length of the CDR3 is 13 residues. The ends lost 6 bases at V and 9 bases at J; junction bases unmatched: 9. The germline gives CDR1 DFQATT, CDR2 SNEGSKA (reference sequence).

The sample holds many counts of this clonotype. The J gene is TRBJ2-1, the V gene TRBV7-2, with 8 bases matching TRBD2. Germline V gene lookup returns CDR1 SGHTA and CDR2 FQGNSA. The junction had 10 bases not matched to a gene; V was cut back by 3 bases and J by 6 bases. The CDR3 runs 16 residues. This chain's CDR3 is CASSFILGLDSNEQFF. The DNA for the CDR3 is TGTGCCAGCAGCTTCATCTTGGGACTAGACAGCAATGAGCAGTTCTTC.

A word on this clonotype: It may be a read error: a sequence one base away is much more abundant. The rearrangement links TRBV19 to TRBJ2-2; tentative D call: TRBD2 (7 bases). Deletions cut 6 bases from V and 4 bases from J, with 12 bases between. CDR3 length: 14 amino acids. Germline CDR1 is LNHDA and CDR2 is SQIVND (reference sequence). The CDR3 region has the DNA TGTGCCAGTAGCGGTGGGGGGGCCACCGGGGAGCTGTTTTTT. As protein: CASSGGGATGELFF. The whole variable domain, remainder taken from reference TRBV19 and TRBJ2-2, is DGGITQSPKYLFRKEGQNVTLSCEQNLNHDAMYWYRQDPGQGLRLIYYSQIVNDFQKGDIAEGYSVSREKKESFPLTVTSAQKNPTAFYLCASSGGGATGELFFGEGSRLTVL.

This clonotype was recorded many times. The rearrangement links TRBV2 to TRBJ2-1; D may be TRBD1 or TRBD2 (5 bases each). V lost 8 bases, J lost 5 bases, and 13 bases lay in between. Germline CDR1 is SNHLY and CDR2 is FYNNEI. The CDR3 is 13 amino acids. CDR3 region: CASHRDGNNEQFF. The CDR3 nucleotides read TGTGCCAGCCACCGGGACGGGAACAATGAGCAGTTCTTC. The variable domain in full, completed from reference TRBV2 and TRBJ2-1, reads EPEVTQTPSHQVTQMGQEVILRCVPISNHLYFYWYRQILGQKVEFLVSFYNNEISEKSEIFDDQFSVERPDGSNFTLKIRSTKLEDSAMYFCASHRDGNNEQFFGPGTRLTVL.

J is TRBJ2-2 and V is TRBV7-9; TRBD1 might be the D (6 bases). This CDR3 comprises 15 residues. CDR1 and CDR2 (germline): SEHNR, FQNEAQ (reference sequence). V dropped 5 bases and J dropped 4 bases, with 14 bases sitting between them. The CDR3 protein is CASSLNRVCTGELFF. In DNA, the CDR3 is TGTGCCAGCAGCCTCAACAGGGTTTGCACCGGGGAGCTGTTTTTT.

This clonotype was counted many times. The genes are TRBV10-3 and TRBJ2-7; 10 nucleotides align to TRBD1. This CDR3 has 14 residues. The germline V gene has CDR1 ENHRY and CDR2 SYGVKD. With V trimmed by 6 bases and J by 2 bases, 4 bases remained unmatched. CDR3 DNA: TGTGCCATCAGACCGGACAGGGGGACCTACGAGCAGTACTTC. This translates into CAIRPDRGTYEQYF.

This clonotype has ten or more counts. The chain carries TRBV5-1 and TRBJ2-1; D perhaps matches TRBD1 (6 bases). This CDR3 is built from 15 residues. Trimming pared 2 bases from V and 7 bases from J, leaving 16 bases between. The germline V gene has CDR1 SGHRS and CDR2 YFSETQ. The CDR3 here is CASSLQQGTQNEQFF. As DNA, the CDR3 is TGCGCCAGCAGCTTACAACAGGGAACCCAAAATGAGCAGTTCTTC.

This clonotype was seen many times. The V call is TRBV19, the J call TRBJ2-5; D perhaps matches TRBD2 (6 bases). The CDR3 length is 14 residues. Trimming cost V 5 bases and J 4 bases, with 14 bases left between them. Germline V gives CDR1 LNHDA, CDR2 SQIVND (reference sequence). The CDR3 loop is CASSGSGLGETQYF. CDR3 nucleotides: TGTGCCAGTAGTGGCTCGGGACTGGGAGAGACCCAGTACTTC.

The table lists this clonotype with many counts. The chain combines TRBV20-1 with TRBJ1-3, with no clear D. With 0 bases removed from V and 4 bases from J, the gap between germline ends came to 1 base. CDR3 length equals 11 residues. Germline assignment: CDR1 DFQATT and CDR2 SNEGSKA (reference sequence). The CDR3: CSARDGNTIYF. DNA for the CDR3: TGCAGTGCTAGAGACGGAAACACCATATATTTT.

The chain carries TRBV7-2 and TRBJ2-1; 7 bases map to TRBD1. The germline gives CDR1 SGHTA, CDR2 FQGNSA. The CDR3 extends over 19 amino acids. V was clipped by 1 base and J by 3 bases; unmatched bases: 15. The CDR3 DNA sequence: TGTGCCAGCAGCTTAGGGACAGGAACACAGGAGAACTACTACAATGAGCAGTTCTTC. Translated: CASSLGTGTQENYYNEQFF.

The chain has TRBV10-1 and TRBJ2-7; no clear D gene. With 2 bases removed from V and 2 bases from J, the gap between germline ends came to 7 bases. The CDR3 length is 13 residues. Germline assignment: CDR1 WNHNN and CDR2 SYGVQD (reference sequence). This CDR3 reads CASSEGVAYEQYF. The CDR3, as DNA: TGCGCCAGCAGTGAGGGGGTCGCCTACGAGCAGTACTTC.

This clonotype was seen only a few times. Sequence at one end of the junction differs from germline and may be a read error. The V call is TRBV20-1, the J call TRBJ2-1; 9 bases agree with TRBD2. Germline CDR1 reads DFQATT; CDR2 reads SNEGSKA (reference sequence). This CDR3 region has 17 residues. The CDR3 region has the DNA TGCAGTGCTAGAGTGGCTAGCGGGATCAACTCCTACAATGGGCAGTTCTTC. Its translation: CSARVASGINSYNGQFF.

Many counts were recorded for this clonotype. This sequence joins TRBV3-1 and TRBJ2-1, with 9 bases aligning to TRBD2. The J segment lost 0 bases and the V segment lost 2 bases, leaving 5 bases of the junction unmatched. The CDR3 contains 17 residues. Germline assignment: CDR1 LGHDT and CDR2 YNNKEL (reference sequence). As DNA, the CDR3 is TGTGCCAGCAGCCAATTGGGCGGGGGGGCCTCCTACAATGAGCAGTTCTTC. Amino acid sequence: CASSQLGGGASYNEQFF.

This clonotype has only a few counts. A read error may be the cause here, since a much bigger clone is one base away. V is TRBV6-4 and J is TRBJ1-5; the D is unclear. Germline loops: CDR1 MRHNA, CDR2 SNTAGT. The CDR3 loop spans 13 amino acids. V shed 5 bases and J shed 6 bases, with 11 bases lying between them. CDR3 sequence reads: CASSQEEGQPQHF. CDR3 sequence (DNA): TGTGCCAGCAGTCAAGAAGAGGGTCAGCCCCAGCATTTT.

In regard to this clonotype: The conserved closing phenylalanine or tryptophan is absent in this CDR3, likely reflecting a read error. The limits of the CDR3 on the DNA are not certain, so only TCRdb's listed CDR3 is given. The V gene is TRBV29-1, the J gene TRBJ2-5; the table's D call, TRBD2, has no DNA check behind it. Germline CDR1 is SQVTM and CDR2 is ANQGSEA. Both ends counted, the CDR3 spans 9 residues. CDR3 sequence: CSVEEYLAG.

This clonotype was detected many times. The V gene is TRBV20-1, the J gene TRBJ2-2; TRBD2 matches at 7 bases. This CDR3 comprises 14 residues. V trimming: 3 bases; J trimming: 6 bases; junction bases outside the gene matches: 7. The germline gives CDR1 DFQATT, CDR2 SNEGSKA (reference sequence). This chain's CDR3 is CSASDSGLAGELFF. CDR3 nucleotide sequence: TGCAGTGCTAGTGATAGCGGGTTGGCCGGGGAGCTGTTTTTT.

This clonotype has at least ten counts. J is TRBJ2-1 and V is TRBV7-9; maybe TRBD1 (6 bases). Germline CDR1 SEHNR, CDR2 FQNEAQ (reference sequence). The germline V and J ends were trimmed by 5 bases and 1 base, with 18 bases remaining between them. The CDR3 has 17 amino acids. Here the CDR3 DNA reads TGTGCCAGCAGCCCCGGGTGGACAGAAAAATCCTACAATGAGCAGTTCTTC. This translates into CASSPGWTEKSYNEQFF.

This clonotype has a count of ten or more. V is TRBV20-1 and J is TRBJ2-1, with 7 bases fitting TRBD2. From germline, CDR1 is DFQATT and CDR2 SNEGSKA (reference sequence). The V gene end was trimmed by 0 bases and the J gene end by 8 bases; junction bases not matched to a gene: 13. The CDR3 runs 16 residues. The CDR3 reads CSARDPTSYGEDEQFF. The CDR3 DNA is TGCAGTGCTAGAGATCCGACTAGCTACGGGGAGGATGAGCAGTTCTTC.